This T cell receptor (beta chain) was captured by sequencing in a study of T cell repertoires in cytomegalovirus infection. Turning to the study itself: Based on public TCR beta signatures, there were indications of CMV infection and of a matching HLA type. Points from the study as a whole: HLA-C-restricted CMV-specific TCR beta clonotypes prevailed in the ex vivo response. Identification of carriers of CMV plus the relevant HLA was performed using cumulative public TCR beta family frequency.

Germline trimming cut 4 bases from V and 0 bases from J; bases unmatched to any gene: 6. This CDR3 region has 16 residues. The germline V gene encodes CDR1 DFQATT and CDR2 SNEGSKA (reference sequence). About this clonotype itself: Its antigen is currently unknown.

TCRdb used MiXCR to reprocess the reads, holding one entry per CDR3 protein. The sample lists around 900,000 distinct CDR3 sequences, about a third occurring once. Sequenced material: cultured CD8+ T cells from PBMCs, taken from culture after CMV antigen stimulation. This chain uses TRBV20-1 with TRBJ1-5; 10 bases agree with TRBD1. The TCR originated in a human donor in good health (CMV status not recorded). Some clones in this sample may be carry-over from other donors' samples. The CDR3 loop is CSATWDRGFSNQPQHF. Here the CDR3 DNA reads TGCAGTGCTACCTGGGACAGGGGTTTTAGCAATCAGCCCCAGCATTTT.